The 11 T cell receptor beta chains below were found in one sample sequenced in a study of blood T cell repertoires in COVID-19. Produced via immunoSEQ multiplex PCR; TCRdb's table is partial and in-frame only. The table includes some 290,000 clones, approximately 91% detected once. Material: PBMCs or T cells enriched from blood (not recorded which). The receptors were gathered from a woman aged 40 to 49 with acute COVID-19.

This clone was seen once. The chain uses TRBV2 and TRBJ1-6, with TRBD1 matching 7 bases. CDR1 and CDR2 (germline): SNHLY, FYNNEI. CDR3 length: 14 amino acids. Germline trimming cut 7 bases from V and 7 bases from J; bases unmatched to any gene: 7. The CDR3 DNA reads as TGTGCCAGCAATGTGGGGACAGAGAATTCACCCCTCCACTTT. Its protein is CASNVGTENSPLHF.

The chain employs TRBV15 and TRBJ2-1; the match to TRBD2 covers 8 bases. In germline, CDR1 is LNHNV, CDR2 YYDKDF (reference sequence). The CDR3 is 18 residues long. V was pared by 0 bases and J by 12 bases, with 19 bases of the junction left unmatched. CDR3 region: CATSRDPTGGKFGNGQFF. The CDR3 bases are TGTGCCACCAGCAGAGACCCCACGGGGGGGAAATTCGGAAACGGGCAGTTCTTC.

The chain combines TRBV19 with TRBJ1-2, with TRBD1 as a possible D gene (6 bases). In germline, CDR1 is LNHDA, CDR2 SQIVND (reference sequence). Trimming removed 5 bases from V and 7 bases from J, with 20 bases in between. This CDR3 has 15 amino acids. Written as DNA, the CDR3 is TGTGCCAGTAGTGCTACCGGGACATTAATCTCTGGCTACACCTTC. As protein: CASSATGTLISGYTF.

Here the CDR3 reads CASSGGPDTQYF. In nucleotides, the CDR3 is TGTGCCAGCAGCGGGGGCCCAGATACGCAGTATTTT. V gene TRBV5-4 combines with J gene TRBJ2-3, with D maybe TRBD1 (6 bases). Trimming stripped 4 bases from V and 4 bases from J, with 7 bases between. CDR1 and CDR2 from the germline V gene are SGHNT and YYREEE (reference sequence). The CDR3 runs 12 residues.

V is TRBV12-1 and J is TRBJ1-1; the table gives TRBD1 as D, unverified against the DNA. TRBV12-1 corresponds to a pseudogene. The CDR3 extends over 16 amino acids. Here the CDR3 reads CASSFDRVIGDTEAFF. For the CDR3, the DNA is TGTGCCAGCAGCTTTGACAGGGTAATAGGGGACACTGAAGCTTTCTTT.

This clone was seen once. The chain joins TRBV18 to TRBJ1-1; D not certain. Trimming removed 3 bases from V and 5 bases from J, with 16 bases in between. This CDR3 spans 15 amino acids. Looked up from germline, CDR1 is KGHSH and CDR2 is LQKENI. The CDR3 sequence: CASSPSILGETEAFF. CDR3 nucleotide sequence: TGTGCCAGCTCACCTAGTATTCTCGGTGAGACTGAAGCTTTCTTT.

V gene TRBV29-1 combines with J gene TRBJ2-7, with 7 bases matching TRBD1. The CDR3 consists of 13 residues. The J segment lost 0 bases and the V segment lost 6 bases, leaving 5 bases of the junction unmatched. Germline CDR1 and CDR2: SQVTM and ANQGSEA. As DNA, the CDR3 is TGCAGCGTAGGACAGGTAGACTCCTACGAGCAGTACTTC. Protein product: CSVGQVDSYEQYF.

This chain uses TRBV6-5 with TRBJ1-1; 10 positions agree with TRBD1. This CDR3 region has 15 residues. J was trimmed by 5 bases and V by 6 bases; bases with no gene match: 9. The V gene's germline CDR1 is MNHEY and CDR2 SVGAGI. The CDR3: CASSRDRGRSTEAFF. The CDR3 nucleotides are TGTGCCAGCAGCCGTGACAGGGGGCGTTCAACTGAAGCTTTCTTT.

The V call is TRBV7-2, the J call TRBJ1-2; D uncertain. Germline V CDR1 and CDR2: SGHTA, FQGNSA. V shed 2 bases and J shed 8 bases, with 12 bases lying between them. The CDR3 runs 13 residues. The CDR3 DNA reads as TGTGCCAGCAGCTTAAGGCGGGATCAGGGCTACACCTTC. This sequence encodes CASSLRRDQGYTF.

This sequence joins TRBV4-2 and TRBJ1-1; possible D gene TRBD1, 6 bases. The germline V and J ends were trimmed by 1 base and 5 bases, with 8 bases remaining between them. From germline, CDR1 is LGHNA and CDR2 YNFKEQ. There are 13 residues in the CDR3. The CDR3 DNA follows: TGTGCCAGCAGCCAAGGTGGACAGACTGAAGCTTTCTTT. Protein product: CASSQGGQTEAFF.

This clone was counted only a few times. CDR3 residues: CAISGTANTGELFF. The CDR3 coding sequence is TGCGCCATCTCCGGGACAGCGAACACCGGGGAGCTGTTTTTT. The V call is TRBV5-1, the J call TRBJ2-2, with 7 bases that match TRBD1. J gave up 0 bases and V 9 bases, and 5 bases lay outside the gene matches. CDR3 length equals 14 residues. Germline V lookup: CDR1 SGHRS, CDR2 YFSETQ.